The rows below give T cell receptor beta chains drawn from one sample of a study of blood T cell repertoires in COVID-19. The table came from immunoSEQ multiplex PCR; TCRdb's copy has only in-frame clones and leaves some out. This sample has 250,000 to 300,000 clones, with about nine tenths found just once. The sequencing sample was made of PBMCs or T cells enriched from blood (not recorded which). These receptors originate from a woman aged 40 to 50 who had recovered from COVID-19. CDR3s include the opening cysteine and the closing phenylalanine or tryptophan. A D gene is named only where the DNA matches it firmly. Expanded clones are given a class, and other clones once, few, many or no size at all.

d_call	v_call	j_call	clone_size	cdr3_aa	cdr3_nt
TRBD1	TRBV13	TRBJ2-1	-	CASSLGQGAYNEQFF	TGTGCCAGCAGCTTAGGACAGGGGGCCTACAATGAGCAGTTCTTC
TRBD2	TRBV3-1/TRBV3-2	TRBJ2-4	-	CASSQGGGQNIQYF	TGTGCCAGCAGCCAAGGCGGGGGGCAAAACATTCAGTACTTC
TRBD2	TRBV7-9	TRBJ2-1	-	CASSLAGLAGVNEQFF	TGTGCCAGCAGCCTAGCGGGACTAGCGGGTGTCAATGAGCAGTTCTTC
-	TRBV30	TRBJ1-4	-	CACPYGGLGEKLFF	TGTGCCTGTCCTTACGGGGGGCTTGGTGAAAAACTGTTTTTT
-	TRBV30	TRBJ1-1	-	CAWSGQWSTEAFF	TGTGCCTGGAGTGGACAGTGGTCCACTGAAGCTTTCTTT
TRBD1	TRBV5-1	TRBJ1-2	-	CASSLASGQESYGYTF	TGCGCCAGCAGCTTGGCCTCCGGACAGGAGAGCTATGGCTACACCTTC
-	TRBV5-4	TRBJ1-1	once	CAAFGGGTEAFF	TGTGCCGCCTTTGGGGGGGGCACTGAAGCTTTCTTT
-	TRBV5-1	TRBJ2-1	-	CASSLPGRAIYNEQFF	TGCGCCAGCAGCTTGCCAGGCAGGGCAATTTACAATGAGCAGTTCTTC
TRBD1	TRBV5-4	TRBJ1-2	-	CASSSRTGQANYGYTF	TGTGCCAGCAGCTCCCGGACAGGGCAAGCTAACTATGGCTACACCTTC
TRBD1	TRBV30	TRBJ1-6	-	CAWSEGQRLYNSPLHF	TGTGCCTGGAGTGAGGGACAGCGACTCTATAATTCACCCCTCCACTTT
-	TRBV5-6	TRBJ1-2	-	CASSLDGREGYGYTF	TGTGCCAGCAGCTTGGACGGTCGAGAGGGCTATGGCTACACCTTC
-	TRBV4-1	TRBJ1-1	-	CASSLVGGHTEAFF	TGCGCCAGCAGCCTCGTTGGAGGGCACACTGAAGCTTTCTTT
-	TRBV19	TRBJ1-2	many	CASSPQGFYGYTF	TGTGCCAGTAGTCCTCAGGGGTTCTATGGCTACACCTTC
TRBD1	TRBV4-1	TRBJ2-3	-	CASSQQTGTGSADTQYF	TGCGCCAGCAGCCAGCAGACCGGGACAGGCAGTGCAGATACGCAGTATTTT
-	TRBV30	TRBJ1-1	-	CAWRRQVAEAFF	TGTGCCTGGAGAAGACAGGTCGCTGAAGCTTTCTTT
-	TRBV20-1	TRBJ2-3	-	CSARFRLF	TGCAGTGCTAGATTTCGACTTTTT